These 20 T cell receptor beta chains were all obtained from the same sample, sequenced in a study of blood T cells in healthy people across ages. For the second PCR, which ran for about 6 to 12 cycles, a sample-barcoded 5' primer and a J-beta primer mix were used. MiXCR was run by TCRdb on the 5' RACE reads, yielding one entry per CDR3 protein. Counted here are about 1,400,000 distinct CDR3 sequences, 40% to 50% occurring once; the ten biggest clones make up 7.9%. The sample taken for sequencing was blood. The receptor source for this set is a woman between 18 and 29 years old in good health.

The rearrangement uses TRBV20-1 and TRBJ2-1; D not resolved. The CDR3 runs to 13 residues. CDR1 DFQATT and CDR2 SNEGSKA come from the germline V gene (reference sequence). With 3 bases removed from V and 3 bases from J, the gap between germline ends came to 9 bases. CDR3 bases: TGCAGTGCTAGGTCCAGGAGCTACAATGAGCAGTTCTTC. It yields the protein CSARSRSYNEQFF.

The rearrangement uses TRBV20-1 and TRBJ2-3, with 12 positions matching TRBD1. The CDR3 is made up of 15 amino acids. With 5 bases clipped from V and 5 bases from J, the junction kept 8 bases outside the gene matches. Germline assignment: CDR1 DFQATT and CDR2 SNEGSKA (reference sequence). The CDR3 nucleotides read TGCAGTGCTGGCCCGGGACAGGGGGCTGGAGATACGCAGTATTTT. Amino acids: CSAGPGQGAGDTQYF.

V and J are TRBV18 and TRBJ1-2; no clear D. Germline values: CDR1 KGHSH, CDR2 LQKENI. V lost 3 bases to trimming and J lost 4 bases, with 9 bases between them. CDR3 size: 13 residues. The CDR3, as DNA: TGTGCCAGCTCACCGACGGAGGGCTATGGCTACACCTTC. This encodes CASSPTEGYGYTF.

Of note for this clonotype: At one end, the junction sequence differs from germline, possibly due to a read error. This chain links TRBV20-1 with TRBJ2-3; D possibly corresponds to TRBD2 (6 bases). CDR3 length equals 15 residues. Germline values: CDR1 DFQATT, CDR2 SNEGSKA (reference sequence). CDR3 sequence reads: CSARAGGISTDTLYF. Written as DNA, the CDR3 is TGCAGTGCTAGAGCTGGCGGGATTAGCACAGATACGCTGTATTTT.

The chain couples TRBV7-3 to TRBJ2-2, with 10 bases matching TRBD2. The germline gives CDR1 SGHTA, CDR2 FQGTGA. V dropped 1 base and J dropped 6; count of bases not matched to a gene: 11. The CDR3 totals 18 residues. For the CDR3, the DNA is TGTGCCAGCAGCTTAAGGGCTAGCGGGGGCCCTTATGCCGGGGAGCTGTTTTTT. Translated, it gives CASSLRASGGPYAGELFF.

This clonotype was detected only a few times. The rearrangement uses TRBV24-1 and TRBJ2-3; TRBD2 matches 16 bases. The CDR3 has 20 residues. V lost 3 bases and J lost 4; bases outside the gene matches: 12. CDR1 is KGHDR and CDR2 is SFDVKD in the germline V gene. Here the CDR3 DNA reads TGTGCCACCAGTGATCCCGGGACTAGCGGGGGGGCCAAGTTCCCAGATACGCAGTATTTT. It encodes CATSDPGTSGGAKFPDTQYF.

Here the CDR3 DNA reads TGCAGTGCTACCGGGACAGGCTATGGCTACACCTTC. Its protein product is CSATGTGYGYTF. This sequence joins TRBV20-1 and TRBJ1-2; TRBD1 matches at 8 bases. This CDR3 is built from 12 residues. Trimming took 4 bases from V and 4 from J; bases not matched to a gene: 2. The germline V gene has CDR1 DFQATT and CDR2 SNEGSKA (reference sequence).

A note on this clonotype: A read error is likely, as this CDR3 ends without the conserved phenylalanine or tryptophan. The chain carries TRBV29-1 and TRBJ2-7; tentatively, D is TRBD2 (5 bases). Trimming stripped 6 bases from V and 2 bases from J, with 20 bases between. Per germline, CDR1 SQVTM and CDR2 ANQGSEA. The CDR3 has 15 residues. The chain's CDR3 is CSVRVMQEEAYEQYL. The CDR3 bases are TGCAGCGTGCGGGTCATGCAGGAAGAGGCCTACGAGCAGTACTTA.

The chain uses TRBV20-1 and TRBJ1-1, with TRBD1 identical over 7 bases. With V trimmed by 7 bases and J by 4 bases, 12 bases remained unmatched. In germline, CDR1 is DFQATT, CDR2 SNEGSKA (reference sequence). There are 14 residues in the CDR3. The CDR3 region is CSVSVGGGGTEAFF. Here the CDR3 DNA reads TGCAGTGTTTCTGTGGGAGGGGGCGGCACTGAAGCTTTCTTT.

This clonotype came up once. The V and J genes are TRBV2 and TRBJ2-7, with 11 bases matching TRBD2. CDR1 is SNHLY, CDR2 FYNNEI, per germline. The CDR3 totals 14 residues. The V gene end was trimmed by 4 bases and the J gene end by 6 bases; junction bases not matched to a gene: 5. CDR3 nucleotide sequence: TGTGCCAGCAGTGTAGCGGGGGGGCATTTCGAGCAGTACTTC. Protein: CASSVAGGHFEQYF.

This clonotype was detected once. The chain recombines TRBV15 with TRBJ1-5; TRBD1 matches 8 bases. There are 14 residues in the CDR3. The ends lost 3 bases at V and 2 bases at J; junction bases unmatched: 0. CDR1 and CDR2 (germline): LNHNV, YYDKDF (reference sequence). The DNA of the CDR3 is TGTGCCACCAGCAGGGGACAGGGCAATCAGCCCCAGCATTTT. Translated, it gives CATSRGQGNQPQHF.

This clonotype was found a few times. The chain links TRBV7-9 to TRBJ1-2, with 9 positions matching TRBD1. V lost 4 bases and J lost 0; bases outside the gene matches: 6. The CDR3 consists of 16 residues. In germline, CDR1 is SEHNR, CDR2 FQNEAQ (reference sequence). CDR3 loop: CASSSGTGLANYGYTF. In DNA form, the CDR3 reads TGTGCCAGCAGCTCCGGGACAGGGTTAGCTAACTATGGCTACACCTTC.

V gene TRBV11-2 combines with J gene TRBJ2-1; the D gene is possibly TRBD1 (6 bases). The CDR3 has 16 amino acids. CDR1 is SGHAT and CDR2 is FQNNGV in the germline V gene. The V gene lost 1 base and the J gene lost 2 bases, with 12 bases spanning the gap. The chain's CDR3 is CASSLGPDRPYNEQFF. DNA of the CDR3: TGTGCCAGCAGCTTAGGTCCGGACAGACCCTACAATGAGCAGTTCTTC.

In its sample, this clonotype was seen a few times. The rearrangement uses TRBV12-3 or TRBV12-4 and TRBJ2-7; 13 bases agree with TRBD2. The J call may be in error: the DNA end matches TRBJ2-4 better. The CDR3 is made up of 16 amino acids. The CDR3 nucleotides read TGTGCCAGCAGTCCGGGGACTAGCGGGAATGAAGTCATTCAGTACTTC. It translates to CASSPGTSGNEVIQYF.

The chain is built from TRBV20-1 and TRBJ1-5; D may be TRBD1 (5 bases). The V end was cut by 0 bases, the J end by 3 bases, with 12 bases between. In germline, CDR1 is DFQATT, CDR2 SNEGSKA (reference sequence). The CDR3 has 15 residues. This CDR3 is CSARDNRDPNQPQHF. CDR3 DNA: TGCAGTGCTAGAGATAACCGGGACCCCAATCAGCCCCAGCATTTT.

The rearrangement uses TRBV2 and TRBJ2-1, with D possibly matching TRBD2 (6 bases). Germline V gene sequence: CDR1 SNHLY, CDR2 FYNNEI. The ends were cut back, 4 bases at V and 9 bases at J, with 25 bases in the middle. This CDR3 comprises 17 residues. CDR3 sequence reads: CASSAHGTVYLLGEQFF. DNA of the CDR3: TGTGCCAGCAGTGCCCATGGGACTGTATATCTATTGGGTGAGCAGTTCTTC.

The V call is TRBV12-3 or TRBV12-4, the J call TRBJ1-1; D is unresolved. This CDR3 comprises 14 residues. Between the trimmed V and J ends, which lost 6 bases and 10 bases, there was a span of 21 bases. Here the CDR3 reads CASSGRTAGSGAFF. The CDR3 DNA sequence: TGTGCCAGCAGCGGACGGACTGCTGGGAGTGGAGCTTTCTTT.

In this sample, this clonotype turned up once. This chain joins TRBV20-1 and TRBJ1-2; 7 nucleotides align to TRBD1. Germline V gene lookup returns CDR1 DFQATT and CDR2 SNEGSKA (reference sequence). The CDR3 runs to 15 residues. V shed 4 bases, J shed 0 bases, and the junction held 8 bases outside the gene matches. As DNA, the CDR3 is TGCAGTGCTACTCCCGGGACAGCCACTAACTATGGCTACACCTTC. Its translation is CSATPGTATNYGYTF.

V and J are TRBV3-1 and TRBJ2-5; D gene unclear. The DNA end lines up better with TRBJ2-7; the J call may be wrong. The CDR3 runs to 14 residues. Germline V CDR1 and CDR2: LGHDT, YNNKEL (reference sequence). CDR3 protein: CASSQDTANYEQYF. Written as DNA, the CDR3 is TGTGCCAGCAGCCAAGATACGGCAAACTACGAGCAGTACTTC.

There are a few counts of this clonotype. V usage is TRBV4-1 and J usage is TRBJ2-1; the D is unclear. The CDR3 is 15 residues long. Germline V gene sequence: CDR1 MGHRA, CDR2 YSYEKL. The ends were cut back, 0 bases at V and 5 bases at J, with 11 bases in the middle. Here the CDR3 DNA reads TGCGCCAGCAGCCAAGATGACGCGGCCCACAATGAGCAGTTCTTC. Translating it yields CASSQDDAAHNEQFF.